One sample yielded the 22 T cell receptor beta chains listed below, sequenced in a study of identical twins. TCRdb reanalysed the 5' RACE reads using MiXCR and keeps one entry per CDR3 protein. The table lists approximately 890,000 distinct CDR3 sequences, roughly an eighth of them singletons. These same records also appear under a second study, on yellow fever vaccine responses in identical twins.

Specimen: PBMCs. Every receptor here comes from a young woman in good health.

This clonotype was seen at least ten times. The chain uses TRBV6-1 and TRBJ1-5; 8 nucleotides match TRBD1. V shed 4 bases, J shed 6 bases, and the junction held 5 bases outside the gene matches. CDR3 size: 14 residues. The germline gives CDR1 MNHNS, CDR2 SASEGT. The CDR3 sequence: CASSVGQVGQPQHF. The CDR3 region has the DNA TGTGCCAGCAGTGTGGGACAGGTCGGTCAGCCCCAGCATTTT.

V usage is TRBV28 and J usage is TRBJ2-2; D may be TRBD2 (5 bases). CDR1 MDHEN and CDR2 SYDVKM come from the germline V gene. The CDR3 runs 13 residues. Trimming removed 10 bases from V and 7 bases from J, with 16 bases in between. CDR3 in DNA: TGTGCCACTGGACCTAGCTGGATCGGGGAGCTGTTTTTT. This translates into CATGPSWIGELFF.

This clonotype was detected many times. The genes are TRBV5-1 and TRBJ2-1; D is tentatively TRBD1 or TRBD2 (6 bases each). The V end was cut by 1 base, the J end by 4 bases, with 12 bases between. This CDR3 spans 15 amino acids. Germline CDR1 is SGHRS and CDR2 is YFSETQ. The CDR3 sequence is CASSLSQGGYNEQFF. CDR3 bases: TGCGCCAGCAGCTTGTCACAGGGAGGATACAATGAGCAGTTCTTC.

The chain carries TRBV10-3 and TRBJ1-2; D remains unclear. Germline V CDR1 and CDR2: ENHRY, SYGVKD. This CDR3 spans 15 amino acids. Deletions cut 4 bases from V and 7 bases from J, with 19 bases between. Here the CDR3 reads CAISGPDEYWGGYTF. CDR3 bases: TGTGCCATCAGTGGCCCTGATGAGTACTGGGGTGGCTACACCTTC.

CDR3 coding DNA: TGCGCCAGCATGGGGGACAGGATAGCGTCTGAAGCTTTCTTT. It codes for CASMGDRIASEAFF. The rearrangement uses TRBV10-1 and TRBJ1-1; 8 nucleotides line up with TRBD1. The CDR3 length is 14 residues. Germline V gives CDR1 WNHNN, CDR2 SYGVQD (reference sequence). V was pared by 7 bases and J by 6 bases, with 10 bases of the junction left unmatched.

This clonotype was seen more than once but under ten times. The chain recombines TRBV24-1 with TRBJ2-1; D gene ambiguous. Deletions cut 2 bases from V and 8 bases from J, with 9 bases between. Germline V gene sequence: CDR1 KGHDR, CDR2 SFDVKD. This CDR3 is 13 amino acids long. The CDR3 coding sequence is TGTGCCACCAGTGATTCTTGGACGGATGAGCAGTTCTTC. It is translated as CATSDSWTDEQFF.

V is TRBV29-1 and J is TRBJ1-1; D might be TRBD1 (6 bases). CDR1 SQVTM and CDR2 ANQGSEA come from the germline V gene. V shed 3 bases and J shed 1 base, with 18 bases lying between them. The CDR3 length is 16 residues. CDR3 in amino acids: CSVDSGTLRGNTEAFF. As DNA, the CDR3 is TGCAGCGTTGATTCGGGGACATTAAGGGGGAACACTGAAGCTTTCTTT.

This sequence joins TRBV5-1 and TRBJ2-7, with 10 bases fitting TRBD2. CDR1 SGHRS and CDR2 YFSETQ come from the germline V gene. The ends lost 0 bases at V and 0 bases at J; junction bases unmatched: 3. The length of the CDR3 is 16 residues. The CDR3: CASSLGTSGTSYEQYF. The CDR3 bases are TGCGCCAGCAGCTTGGGCACTAGCGGGACCTCCTACGAGCAGTACTTC.

This chain joins TRBV7-9 and TRBJ1-2; D may be TRBD1 (5 bases). The V end lost 3 bases, the J end lost 5 bases, and 13 bases lay between the germline ends. The CDR3 sequence is 14 residues long. The germline gives CDR1 SEHNR, CDR2 FQNEAQ (reference sequence). The chain's CDR3 is CASSFADRAYGYTF. As DNA, the CDR3 is TGTGCCAGCAGCTTCGCAGACAGAGCATATGGCTACACCTTC.

The chain links TRBV12-3 or TRBV12-4 to TRBJ1-1; 7 nucleotides align to TRBD1. The V gene end was trimmed by 5 bases and the J gene end by 2 bases; junction bases not matched to a gene: 5. This CDR3 region has 14 residues. Here the CDR3 reads CASSDRAGNTEAFF. The DNA for the CDR3 is TGTGCCAGCAGTGACAGGGCGGGAAACACTGAAGCTTTCTTT.

The chain employs TRBV19 and TRBJ1-1; D gene uncertain. V shed 7 bases and J shed 2 bases, with 11 bases lying between them. The germline V gene has CDR1 LNHDA and CDR2 SQIVND (reference sequence). The CDR3 is 13 residues long. CDR3 DNA sequence: TGTGCCAGTAACACGCAGCCCAACACTGAAGCTTTCTTT. It yields the protein CASNTQPNTEAFF. The full variable domain, in which reference TRBV19 and TRBJ1-1 provide the parts outside the CDR3, is DGGITQSPKYLFRKEGQNVTLSCEQNLNHDAMYWYRQDPGQGLRLIYYSQIVNDFQKGDIAEGYSVSREKKESFPLTVTSAQKNPTAFYLCASNTQPNTEAFFGQGTRLTVV.

The chain joins TRBV12-5 to TRBJ2-1, with D uncertain. This CDR3 has 14 residues. Germline V gives CDR1 LGHNT, CDR2 FRNRAP. The V end was cut by 3 bases, the J end by 1 base, with 7 bases between. The CDR3 DNA is TGTGCTAGTGGTTTATCCTCATCCTACAATGAGCAGTTCTTC. Encoded protein: CASGLSSSYNEQFF.

Many counts were recorded for this clonotype. V is TRBV2 and J is TRBJ2-7; 8 nucleotides align to TRBD2. This CDR3 comprises 15 residues. Germline CDR1 and CDR2: SNHLY and FYNNEI. Trimming cost V 1 base and J 0 bases; bases outside gene matches: 2. The CDR3: CASSEDSGSSYEQYF. CDR3 nucleotides: TGTGCCAGCAGTGAAGACAGCGGGAGCTCCTACGAGCAGTACTTC.

This chain uses TRBV20-1 with TRBJ2-1; D might be TRBD1 or TRBD2, each matching 5 bases. The CDR3 spans 14 residues. V shed 3 bases and J shed 6 bases, with 15 bases lying between them. CDR1 and CDR2 (germline): DFQATT, SNEGSKA (reference sequence). The DNA of the CDR3 is TGCAGTGCTAGTCGGCCTGAGAGGGGCAATGAGCAGTTCTTC. It codes for CSASRPERGNEQFF.

To note about this clonotype: At one end, the junction sequence differs from germline, possibly due to a read error. V usage is TRBV2 and J usage is TRBJ2-7; possible D gene TRBD2, 5 bases. The CDR3 runs 15 residues. In germline, CDR1 is SNHLY, CDR2 FYNNEI. CDR3 loop: CASSEAAGSYYGQYF. The CDR3 DNA reads TGTGCCAGCAGTGAAGCCGCGGGTTCCTACTACGGGCAGTACTTC.

This chain connects TRBV4-2 to TRBJ2-1, with 10 bases matching TRBD2. The germline CDR1 and CDR2 sequences are LGHNA and YNFKEQ. V shed 4 bases, J shed 6 bases, and the junction held 18 bases outside the gene matches. The CDR3 loop spans 19 amino acids. Here the CDR3 DNA reads TGTGCCAGCAGCCCAAGGACTAGCGGTTACGAAGGGAAATTCAATGAGCAGTTCTTC. The encoded protein is CASSPRTSGYEGKFNEQFF.

In this sample, this clonotype turned up many times. This chain links TRBV4-1 with TRBJ1-5; D gene unclear. From germline, CDR1 is MGHRA and CDR2 YSYEKL. This CDR3 contains 13 residues. Trimming took 1 base from V and 5 from J, leaving 6 bases between them. The CDR3 here is CASSQARDQPQHF. Written as DNA, the CDR3 is TGCGCCAGCAGCCAAGCCCGAGATCAGCCCCAGCATTTT.

The V call is TRBV10-2, the J call TRBJ2-1; D is uncertain. The CDR3 is 11 amino acids. CDR1 and CDR2 from the germline V gene are WSHSY and SAAADI. Trimming took 1 base from V and 8 from J, leaving 3 bases between them. The CDR3 spells CASSEYDEQFF. The CDR3 bases are TGCGCCAGCAGTGAGTATGATGAGCAGTTCTTC.

This clonotype was counted ten times or more. The J gene is TRBJ1-2, the V gene TRBV7-9; D is uncertain. CDR3 length equals 14 residues. Deletions cut 0 bases from V and 8 bases from J, with 13 bases between. Germline V lookup: CDR1 SEHNR, CDR2 FQNEAQ (reference sequence). CDR3 in DNA: TGTGCCAGCAGCTTAGCGGAGGCGAGTCGGGGCTACACCTTC. Its translation is CASSLAEASRGYTF.

This chain joins TRBV28 and TRBJ1-3, with D tentatively TRBD1 (5 bases). CDR1 is MDHEN and CDR2 is SYDVKM in the germline V gene. V shed 2 bases and J shed 3 bases, with 14 bases lying between them. The length of the CDR3 is 16 residues. The CDR3 spells CASSLRGAQYGNTIYF. The CDR3 nucleotides are TGTGCCAGCAGTTTAAGGGGAGCCCAATATGGAAACACCATATATTTT.

Written as DNA, the CDR3 is TGTGCCAGCAGCCTGGGCGGGGACACCCAAGAGACCCAGTACTTC. Translated, it gives CASSLGGDTQETQYF. The rearrangement uses TRBV7-9 and TRBJ2-5, with D possibly called TRBD1 or TRBD2 (6 bases each). From germline, CDR1 is SEHNR and CDR2 FQNEAQ (reference sequence). Trimming stripped 5 bases from V and 1 base from J, with 14 bases between. This CDR3 spans 15 amino acids.

This clonotype was observed a few times. The J gene is TRBJ2-5, the V gene TRBV7-8; no firm D call. V was cut by 1 base and J by 1 base, with 16 bases left in between. From germline, CDR1 is SGHVS and CDR2 FQNEAQ. CDR3 length: 17 residues. The CDR3 reads CASSLGRAGTLQETQYF. For the CDR3, the DNA is TGTGCCAGCAGCTTAGGTCGGGCAGGCACCCTCCAAGAGACCCAGTACTTC.